A single sample is the source of the 6 T cell receptor beta chains below, sequenced in a study of blood T cells in healthy people across ages. A J-beta primer mix and a sample-barcoded 5' primer were used in a second PCR of about 6 to 12 cycles. MiXCR, run by TCRdb on the 5' RACE reads, gives a single entry per CDR3 protein. In the table there are about a million distinct CDR3 sequences, roughly two fifths of which are singletons. The sequenced sample was blood. These receptors all come from a man between 18 and 29 years old in good health.

Details on this clonotype: The junction shows a germline mismatch at one end, possibly a read error. CDR3 sequence: CASSPLGQRANHGYTF. As DNA, the CDR3 is TGTGCCAGCTCACCCCTCGGACAGCGAGCTAACCATGGCTACACCTTC. The gene calls are TRBV18 and TRBJ1-2; tentatively, D is TRBD1 (6 bases). Per germline, CDR1 KGHSH and CDR2 LQKENI. The CDR3 spans 16 residues. Drawing the rest from reference TRBV18 and TRBJ1-2, the complete variable domain is NAGVMQNPRHLVRRRGQEARLRCSPMKGHSHVYWYRQLPEEGLKFMVYLQKENIIDESGMPKERFSAEFPKEGPSILRIQQVVRGDSAAYFCASSPLGQRANHGYTFGSGTRLTVV.

The V and J genes are TRBV10-2 and TRBJ2-1; 14 nucleotides agree with TRBD2. The germline V gene has CDR1 WSHSY and CDR2 SAAADI. Losses at the gene ends were 4 bases for V and 5 bases for J; bases not matched to a gene: 4. This CDR3 comprises 16 residues. CDR3 DNA sequence: TGCGCCAGCAGTGCGGGACTAGCGGGGGACCACAATGAGCAGTTCTTC. As protein: CASSAGLAGDHNEQFF.

Details on this clonotype: This could be a read error, since a much larger clone is one nucleotide away. The chain carries TRBV20-1 and TRBJ2-4; D remains unclear. Germline-derived CDR1 and CDR2 are DFQATT and SNEGSKA (reference sequence). This CDR3 has 13 amino acids. As DNA, the CDR3 is TGCAGTGCTGGAGAATCCCTTGGGAATGAGCAGTACTTC. This gives the protein CSAGESLGNEQYF.

In its sample, this clonotype was seen a few times. V is TRBV2 and J is TRBJ1-1; 8 nucleotides match TRBD1. This CDR3 is 14 amino acids long. Trimming took 5 bases from V and 4 from J; bases not matched to a gene: 6. Germline CDR1 SNHLY, CDR2 FYNNEI. This CDR3 reads CASSTDRGSTEAFF. Here the CDR3 DNA reads TGTGCCAGCAGTACCGACAGGGGATCCACTGAAGCTTTCTTT.

The genes are TRBV7-3 and TRBJ2-2; 9 bases map to TRBD1. Germline lookup yields CDR1 SGHTA and CDR2 FQGTGA. This CDR3 has 18 amino acids. V shed 5 bases, J shed 1 base, and the junction held 11 bases outside the gene matches. Here the CDR3 reads CASSPNPRQGENTGELFF. The CDR3 DNA reads TGTGCCAGCAGCCCCAATCCCCGACAGGGGGAGAACACCGGGGAGCTGTTTTTT.

This clonotype was counted only a few times. The chain links TRBV6-5 to TRBJ2-3; D is perhaps TRBD2 (6 bases). V was clipped by 2 bases and J by 2 bases, with 17 bases between them. The CDR3 runs 17 residues. Germline CDR1 is MNHEY and CDR2 is SVGAGI. CDR3 protein: CASSYALAQSATDTQYF. The CDR3 nucleotides are TGTGCCAGCAGTTACGCCCTAGCGCAAAGCGCCACAGATACGCAGTATTTT.